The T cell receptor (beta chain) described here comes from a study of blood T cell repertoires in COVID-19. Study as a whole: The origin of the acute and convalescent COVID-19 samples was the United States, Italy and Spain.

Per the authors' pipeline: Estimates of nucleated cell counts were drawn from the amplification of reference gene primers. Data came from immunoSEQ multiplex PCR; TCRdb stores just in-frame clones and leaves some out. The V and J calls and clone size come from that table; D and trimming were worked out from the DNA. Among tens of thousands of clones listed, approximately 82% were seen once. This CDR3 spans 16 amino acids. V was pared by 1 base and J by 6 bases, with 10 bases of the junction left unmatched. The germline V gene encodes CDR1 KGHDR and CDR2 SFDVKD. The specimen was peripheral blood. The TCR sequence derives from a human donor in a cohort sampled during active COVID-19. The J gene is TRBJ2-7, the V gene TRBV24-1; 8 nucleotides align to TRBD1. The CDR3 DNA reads TGTGCCACCAGTGATTTCGCAGGGGGCGCCGATGGCGAGCAGTACTTC. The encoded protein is CATSDFAGGADGEQYF.